This T cell receptor (beta chain) originates from a study of cytomegalovirus exposure and HLA in healthy donors. Study-wide context: An analysis done earlier identified 90 million to 120 million unique TCR beta sequences from about 179 million T cells. Across almost 400 genotyped donors, about 86% landed in the Caucasian-associated ancestry cluster. Findings of the study overall: Later analysis identified around 15,000 TCR beta sequences associated with HLA alleles, using a false discovery rate threshold of 0.05. Previously analyzed data showed that most TCR beta V segments were productive at a frequency of about 90% or about 30%.

This CDR3 has 16 residues. The J segment lost 0 bases and the V segment lost 8 bases, leaving 7 bases of the junction unmatched. Germline lookup yields CDR1 ENHRY and CDR2 SYGVKD. Primers included in the PCR were 60 Vbeta and 13 Jbeta primers. Sequenced by immunoSEQ multiplex PCR; TCRdb stores in-frame clones only, minus some. Here the sample spans 100,000 to 150,000 clones, 72% being singletons. Details on this clone: The antigen is not known.

The chain has TRBV10-3 and TRBJ1-3, with TRBD1 identical over 10 bases. This TCR came from a man aged 30 to 45 in good health and CMV-seronegative. Sequencing was performed on PBMCs. CDR3 nucleotides: TGTGCCATCCGGGACAGGGGATTGGACTCTGGAAACACCATATATTTT. Its translation is CAIRDRGLDSGNTIYF.